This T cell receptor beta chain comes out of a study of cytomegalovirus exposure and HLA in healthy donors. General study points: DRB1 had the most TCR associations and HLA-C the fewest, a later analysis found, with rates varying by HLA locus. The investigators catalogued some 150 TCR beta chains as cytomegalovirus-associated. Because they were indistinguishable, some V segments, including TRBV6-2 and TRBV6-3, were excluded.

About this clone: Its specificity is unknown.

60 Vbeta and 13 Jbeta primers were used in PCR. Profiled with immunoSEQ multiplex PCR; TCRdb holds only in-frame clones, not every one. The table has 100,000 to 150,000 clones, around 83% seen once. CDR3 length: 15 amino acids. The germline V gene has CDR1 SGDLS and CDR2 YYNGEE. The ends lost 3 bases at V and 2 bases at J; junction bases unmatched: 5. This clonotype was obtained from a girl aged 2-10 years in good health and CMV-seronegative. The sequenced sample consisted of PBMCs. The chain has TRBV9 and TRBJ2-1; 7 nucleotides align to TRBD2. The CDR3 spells CASSDLAATYNEQFF. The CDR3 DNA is TGTGCCAGCAGCGATCTAGCGGCAACCTACAATGAGCAGTTCTTC.